The rows below give T cell receptor beta chains drawn from one sample of a study of control samples from healthy donors and cancer patients. Only in-frame clones appear in the TCRdb table, and some are missing; sequencing was by immunoSEQ multiplex PCR. The sample carries about 130,000 clones, more than 90% recorded once. The sequenced sample consisted of blood. Source of these receptors: a man aged 18 to 30 in good health. Both conserved end residues are part of each CDR3. A D gene is named only where the DNA matches it firmly. Clone size appears in some rows only: once, few, many, or a class for an expanded clone.

d_call	j_call	v_call	clone_size	cdr3_aa	cdr3_nt
TRBD1	TRBJ1-1	TRBV12-3/TRBV12-4	.	CASSLLGTVEAFF	TGTGCCAGCAGTTTATTAGGGACAGTTGAAGCTTTCTTT
.	TRBJ2-3	TRBV5-4	.	CASSLWGSRDTQYF	TGTGCCAGCAGCCTATGGGGGTCCCGGGATACGCAGTATTTT
.	TRBJ1-2	TRBV2	few	CASSEFADGYTF	TGTGCCAGCAGTGAATTCGCAGATGGCTACACCTTC
.	TRBJ2-7	TRBV4-1	.	CASSQGWGRNGEQYF	TGCGCCAGCAGCCAAGGTTGGGGGAGGAACGGCGAGCAGTACTTC
.	TRBJ2-7	TRBV11-2	.	CASSLVGSLPYEQYF	TGTGCCAGCAGCTTAGTAGGCAGTCTACCCTACGAGCAGTACTTC
TRBD1	TRBJ1-5	TRBV30	.	CAWSSGGQGYNQPQHF	TGTGCCTGGAGTTCGGGAGGACAGGGTTACAATCAGCCCCAGCATTTT
.	TRBJ2-6	TRBV4-1	.	CASSQDRAHSSGANVLTF	TGCGCCAGCAGCCAAGATAGAGCCCACAGCTCTGGGGCCAACGTCCTGACTTTC
TRBD1	TRBJ1-2	TRBV7-9	few	CASTFGQVLANYGYTF	TGTGCCAGCACCTTTGGACAGGTATTAGCTAACTATGGCTACACCTTC
TRBD1	TRBJ2-7	TRBV18	.	CASSPFVGTAAYEQYF	TGTGCCAGCTCACCATTTGTGGGGACAGCAGCCTACGAGCAGTACTTC
TRBD1	TRBJ2-2	TRBV5-4	.	CASSRPLGEGAEDTGELFF	TGTGCCAGCAGCCGACCTTTAGGTGAGGGGGCGGAGGACACCGGGGAGCTGTTTTTT
.	TRBJ1-5	TRBV19	once	CASSKGEYSNQPQHF	TGTGCCAGTAGTAAAGGAGAATATAGCAATCAGCCCCAGCATTTT
TRBD2	TRBJ2-3	TRBV4-2	once	CASSQDLAGGTDTQYF	TGTGCCAGCAGCCAAGATCTAGCGGGGGGCACAGATACGCAGTATTTT
.	TRBJ1-5	TRBV7-9	.	CASSPGAGAQHF	TGTGCCAGCAGCCCCGGCGCGGGTGCCCAGCATTTT
.	TRBJ2-2	TRBV18	.	CASSPPQTTGELFF	TGTGCCAGCTCACCACCCCAGACAACCGGGGAGCTGTTTTTT
.	TRBJ1-1	TRBV6-1	.	CASSEAGPNTEAFF	TGTGCCAGCAGTGAAGCAGGGCCGAACACTGAAGCTTTCTTT
.	TRBJ1-6	TRBV2	once	CASRRGNSPLHF	TGTGCCAGCCGAAGGGGTAATTCACCCCTCCACTTT
TRBD1	TRBJ1-2	TRBV5-1	.	CASSMGQAPNYGYTF	TGCGCCAGCAGCATGGGACAGGCGCCTAACTATGGCTACACCTTC
TRBD1	TRBJ2-1	TRBV18	.	CASSPGTGVVGEQFF	TGTGCCAGCTCACCCGGGACAGGGGTTGTGGGTGAGCAGTTCTTC
TRBD1	TRBJ1-1	TRBV29-1	.	CSVRQGANTEAFF	TGCAGCGTAAGACAGGGGGCAAACACTGAAGCTTTCTTT
TRBD2	TRBJ2-5	TRBV7-2	.	CASSLRALAGGQETQYF	TGTGCCAGCAGCTTAAGGGCCCTCGCGGGGGGACAAGAGACCCAGTACTTC
TRBD1	TRBJ2-5	TRBV10-2	.	CASSDRDRVLGETQYF	TGCGCCAGCAGTGATCGGGACAGGGTTTTAGGAGAGACCCAGTACTTC
.	TRBJ1-2	TRBV6-1	.	CASRPPGASYGYTF	TGTGCCAGCCGCCCCCCCGGGGCCTCATATGGCTACACCTTC
TRBD1	TRBJ1-2	TRBV11-2	.	CASSSPGQDYGYTF	TGTGCCAGCAGCTCCCCGGGACAGGACTATGGCTACACCTTC
.	TRBJ1-1	TRBV30	.	CAWSFMGGKGSTEAFF	TGTGCCTGGAGTTTTATGGGGGGCAAGGGGAGCACTGAAGCTTTCTTT
TRBD2	TRBJ2-7	TRBV4-1	once	CASSHVGLGPEQYF	TGCGCCAGCAGCCACGTTGGACTAGGGCCCGAGCAGTACTTC
.	TRBJ2-7	TRBV6-5	.	CASSYSIGTYEQYF	TGTGCCAGCAGTTACTCGATAGGGACCTACGAGCAGTACTTC
.	TRBJ2-7	TRBV6-6	.	CASSDQGGSYEQYF	TGTGCCAGCAGTGATCAAGGAGGGTCCTACGAGCAGTACTTC
.	TRBJ1-4	TRBV15	.	CATSRGRDGEKLFF	TGTGCCACCAGCAGAGGCAGGGACGGTGAAAAACTGTTTTTT